The T cell receptor beta chain described here comes from a study of blood T cells in healthy people across ages. Study-wide context: Per two T cells, template switching captured roughly one barcoded beta molecule.

PCR was performed a second time for roughly 7 to 12 cycles using a sample-barcoded 5' primer and a J-beta primer mix. Using its own MiXCR run on the 5' RACE reads, TCRdb lists one record per CDR3 protein. This sample carries about 930,000 distinct CDR3 sequences, 25% to 35% of them seen once, and the ten largest clones take 9.5% to 13%. V gave up 4 bases and J gave up 7 bases; unmatched junction bases: 11. Per the germline V gene, CDR1 is SGHTA and CDR2 is FQGTGA. The CDR3 sequence is 16 residues long. This clonotype has a count of ten or more. These same data were also listed under a study on T cells of mothers and their children. This second study says: Over 8 million TCR beta CDR3 reads were obtained from each mother, and some 3.1 million from each child.

The rearrangement joins TRBV7-3 to TRBJ2-1, with TRBD1 matching 9 bases. Material: blood. The TCR comes from a woman aged 40-49 years in good health. This CDR3 reads CASSSSGDRVRNEQFF. CDR3 in DNA: TGTGCCAGCAGCTCCTCCGGGGACAGGGTCAGGAATGAGCAGTTCTTC.